Presented here are 13 T cell receptor beta chains from one specimen sequenced in a study of cytomegalovirus exposure and HLA in healthy donors. Vbeta (60) and Jbeta (13) primers were used in the PCR. Libraries were prepared by immunoSEQ multiplex PCR; TCRdb keeps only in-frame clonotypes and omits some of them. The data show some 200,000 clones, with roughly 78% seen just once and roughly 1.4% held by the top ten. The sample consisted of PBMCs. The receptors here all came from a girl aged 5 to 17 in good health and CMV-seropositive.

The rearrangement joins TRBV27 to TRBJ1-5, with D uncertain. The CDR3 consists of 14 residues. The V end was cut by 3 bases, the J end by 5 bases, with 11 bases between. The germline CDR1 and CDR2 sequences are MNHEY and SMNVEV (reference sequence). CDR3 coding DNA: TGTGCCAGCAGTTTCTCGAGCGGGGATCAGCCCCAGCATTTT. Its protein is CASSFSSGDQPQHF.

The V call is TRBV7-8, the J call TRBJ1-5; 11 bases agree with TRBD1. J gave up 6 bases and V 5 bases, and 6 bases lay outside the gene matches. The germline CDR1 and CDR2 sequences are SGHVS and FQNEAQ. CDR3 length: 15 amino acids. CDR3 DNA sequence: TGTGCCAGCAGCCTGTCGGGACAGGGGGTTCAGCCCCAGCATTTT. Amino acid sequence: CASSLSGQGVQPQHF. The whole variable domain, remainder taken from reference TRBV7-8 and TRBJ1-5, is GAGVSQSPRYKVAKRGQDVALRCDPISGHVSLFWYQQALGQGPEFLTYFQNEAQLDKSGLPSDRFFAERPEGSVSTLKIQRTQQEDSAVYLCASSLSGQGVQPQHFGDGTRLSIL.

The chain is built from TRBV19 and TRBJ2-6, with unresolved D. The CDR3 covers 14 residues. Trimming left V 6 bases short and J 2 bases short, with 8 bases between. Germline V gives CDR1 LNHDA, CDR2 SQIVND (reference sequence). The CDR3 DNA is TGTGCCAGTAGCCTCACTCCTGGGGCCAACGTCCTGACTTTC. Protein product: CASSLTPGANVLTF.

This chain uses TRBV18 with TRBJ1-2, with 12 positions matching TRBD1. This CDR3 spans 14 amino acids. The V gene's germline CDR1 is KGHSH and CDR2 LQKENI. The trim removed 6 bases at V and 10 bases at J, leaving 9 bases unmatched. In nucleotides, the CDR3 is TGTGCCAGCTCTGAGACCGGGACAGGGGGCGTCTACACCTTC. Its protein product is CASSETGTGGVYTF.

With respect to this clone: The junction shows a germline mismatch at one end, possibly a read error. The chain carries TRBV5-6 and TRBJ1-2; TRBD1 matches at 9 bases. Germline V gene data show CDR1 as SGHDT and CDR2 as YYEEEE. This CDR3 is 15 amino acids long. CDR3 sequence (DNA): TGTGCCGGCAGCTTGGGACAGGGCTCACCCTATGGCTACACCTTC. Translated, it gives CAGSLGQGSPYGYTF.

The V gene is TRBV29-1, the J gene TRBJ1-1; no clear D gene. V gave up 6 bases and J gave up 5 bases, with 13 bases separating them. Germline V gene data show CDR1 as SQVTM and CDR2 as ANQGSEA. The CDR3 runs 12 residues. CDR3: CSVGGSWTEAFF. The CDR3 DNA sequence: TGCAGCGTCGGAGGGTCGTGGACTGAAGCTTTCTTT.

The chain is built from TRBV5-5 and TRBJ1-2; no firm D call. Looked up from germline, CDR1 is SGHKS and CDR2 is YYEKEE (reference sequence). The CDR3 is 12 residues long. Trimming removed 0 bases at V and 4 bases at J, with 4 bases between. CDR3 protein: CASSLAFYGYTF. In DNA form, the CDR3 reads TGTGCCAGCAGCTTGGCTTTCTATGGCTACACCTTC.

This clone was picked up one time. The rearrangement uses TRBV7-9 and TRBJ1-1, with 7 bases fitting TRBD1. The CDR3 consists of 15 residues. V lost 4 bases to trimming and J lost 2 bases; unmatched junction nucleotides: 7. Germline V gene data show CDR1 as SEHNR and CDR2 as FQNEAQ (reference sequence). DNA for the CDR3: TGTGCCAGCAGCTCCGGGACAGTGAGAAACACTGAAGCTTTCTTT. Its protein product is CASSSGTVRNTEAFF. Variable domain in full (rest from reference TRBV7-9 and TRBJ1-1): DTGVSQNPRHKITKRGQNVTFRCDPISEHNRLYWYRQTLGQGPEFLTYFQNEAQLEKSRLLSDRFSAERPKGSFSTLEIQRTEQGDSAMYLCASSSGTVRNTEAFFGQGTRLTVV.

This chain uses TRBV5-4 with TRBJ2-5; tentative D call: TRBD1 (6 bases). The CDR3 consists of 14 residues. The V end lost 0 bases, the J end lost 4 bases, and 10 bases lay between the germline ends. Germline CDR1 reads SGHNT; CDR2 reads YYREEE (reference sequence). The CDR3: CASSLVGRGETQYF. Here the CDR3 DNA reads TGTGCCAGCAGCTTGGTGGGCAGGGGAGAGACCCAGTACTTC.

This clone was detected only once. The chain carries TRBV7-8 and TRBJ2-2; 9 nucleotides match TRBD1. The length of the CDR3 is 17 residues. The trim removed 3 bases at V and 4 bases at J, leaving 9 bases unmatched. Germline loops: CDR1 SGHVS, CDR2 FQNEAQ. This chain's CDR3 is CASSFTGTGSFTGELFF. CDR3 coding DNA: TGTGCCAGCAGCTTTACCGGGACAGGGTCCTTCACCGGGGAGCTGTTTTTT. Full variable domain (rest looked up from reference TRBV7-8 and TRBJ2-2): GAGVSQSPRYKVAKRGQDVALRCDPISGHVSLFWYQQALGQGPEFLTYFQNEAQLDKSGLPSDRFFAERPEGSVSTLKIQRTQQEDSAVYLCASSFTGTGSFTGELFFGEGSRLTVL.

V and J are TRBV5-1 and TRBJ1-3; D is unclear. The CDR3 is made up of 16 amino acids. Trimming stripped 4 bases from V and 4 bases from J, with 18 bases between. The germline CDR1 and CDR2 sequences are SGHRS and YFSETQ. The CDR3 DNA follows: TGCGCCAGCAGCGGCTCGGTAGGATTCGGGGGAAACACCATATATTTT. Protein: CASSGSVGFGGNTIYF.

The chain carries TRBV11-2 and TRBJ2-7; D may be TRBD1 (6 bases). This CDR3 is built from 13 residues. Germline CDR1 and CDR2: SGHAT and FQNNGV. Trimming cost V 5 bases and J 6 bases, with 14 bases left between them. The DNA of the CDR3 is TGTGCCAGCAGCCCCAGGGGTTTGGCCGAGCAGTACTTC. It codes for CASSPRGLAEQYF.

The chain carries TRBV7-2 and TRBJ2-6, with D maybe TRBD1 (5 bases). V lost 5 bases to trimming and J lost 2 bases, with 22 bases between them. CDR3 size: 19 residues. Looked up from germline, CDR1 is SGHTA and CDR2 is FQGNSA. CDR3 sequence reads: CASSSNSGSMEAGANVLTF. The CDR3 DNA reads TGTGCCAGCAGCAGCAACTCAGGGTCTATGGAAGCTGGGGCCAACGTCCTGACTTTC.